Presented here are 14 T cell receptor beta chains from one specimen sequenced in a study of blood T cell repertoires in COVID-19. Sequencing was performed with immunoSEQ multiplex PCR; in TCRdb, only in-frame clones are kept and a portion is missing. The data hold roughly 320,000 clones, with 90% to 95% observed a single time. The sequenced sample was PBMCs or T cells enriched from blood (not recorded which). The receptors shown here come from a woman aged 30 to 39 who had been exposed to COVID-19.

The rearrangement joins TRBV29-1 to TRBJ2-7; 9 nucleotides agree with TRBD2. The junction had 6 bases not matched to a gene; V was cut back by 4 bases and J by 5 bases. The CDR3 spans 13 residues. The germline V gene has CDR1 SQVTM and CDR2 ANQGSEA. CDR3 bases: TGCAGCGTTGCGCGGGGGGGCCTAAACGAGCAGTACTTC. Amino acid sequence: CSVARGGLNEQYF.

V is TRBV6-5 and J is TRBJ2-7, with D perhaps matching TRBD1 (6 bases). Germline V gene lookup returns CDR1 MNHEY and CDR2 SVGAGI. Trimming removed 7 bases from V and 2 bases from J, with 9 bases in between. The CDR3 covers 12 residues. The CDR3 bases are TGTGCCAGCAAACAGGGCCCCTACGAGCAGTACTTC. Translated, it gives CASKQGPYEQYF.

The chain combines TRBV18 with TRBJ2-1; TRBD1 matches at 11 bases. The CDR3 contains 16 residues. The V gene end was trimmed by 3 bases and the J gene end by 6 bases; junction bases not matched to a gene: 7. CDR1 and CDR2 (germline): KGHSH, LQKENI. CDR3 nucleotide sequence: TGTGCCAGCTCACCGCCCGGGACAGGGGGAGGCAATGAGCAGTTCTTC. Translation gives CASSPPGTGGGNEQFF.

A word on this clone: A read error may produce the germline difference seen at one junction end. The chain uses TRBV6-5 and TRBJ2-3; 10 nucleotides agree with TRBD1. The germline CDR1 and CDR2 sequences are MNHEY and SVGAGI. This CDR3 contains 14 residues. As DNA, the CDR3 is TGTGCCAGCAGGTTATTGTCCGTGGGGACAGGGGTTTCTTTT. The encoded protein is CASRLLSVGTGVSF.

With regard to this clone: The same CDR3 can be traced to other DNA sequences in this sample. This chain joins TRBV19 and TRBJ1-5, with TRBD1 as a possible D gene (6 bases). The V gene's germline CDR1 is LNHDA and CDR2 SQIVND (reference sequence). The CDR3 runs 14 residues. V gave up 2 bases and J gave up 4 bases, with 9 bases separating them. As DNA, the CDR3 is TGTGCCAGTAGTATACAACAGGGAAATCAGCCCCAGCATTTT. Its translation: CASSIQQGNQPQHF. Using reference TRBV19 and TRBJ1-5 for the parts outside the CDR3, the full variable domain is DGGITQSPKYLFRKEGQNVTLSCEQNLNHDAMYWYRQDPGQGLRLIYYSQIVNDFQKGDIAEGYSVSREKKESFPLTVTSAQKNPTAFYLCASSIQQGNQPQHFGDGTRLSIL.

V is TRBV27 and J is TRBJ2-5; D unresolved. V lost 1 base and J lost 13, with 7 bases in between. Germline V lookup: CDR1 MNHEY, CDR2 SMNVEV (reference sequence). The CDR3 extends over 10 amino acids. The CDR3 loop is CASSLWPPYF. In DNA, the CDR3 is TGTGCCAGCAGTTTATGGCCCCCGTACTTC.

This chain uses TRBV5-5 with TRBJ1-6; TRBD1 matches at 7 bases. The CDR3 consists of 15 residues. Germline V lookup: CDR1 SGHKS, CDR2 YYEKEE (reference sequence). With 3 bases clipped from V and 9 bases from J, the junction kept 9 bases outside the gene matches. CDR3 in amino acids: CASSYDRDVISPLHF. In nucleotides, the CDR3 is TGTGCCAGCAGCTATGACAGGGACGTAATTTCACCCCTCCACTTT.

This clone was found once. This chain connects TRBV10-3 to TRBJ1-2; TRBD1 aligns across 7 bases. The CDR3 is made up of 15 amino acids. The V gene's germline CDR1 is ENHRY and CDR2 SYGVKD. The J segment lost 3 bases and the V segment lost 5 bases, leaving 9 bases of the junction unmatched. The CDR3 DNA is TGTGCCATCAGTACGGGAACAGGGGAATACTATGGCTACACCTTC. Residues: CAISTGTGEYYGYTF.

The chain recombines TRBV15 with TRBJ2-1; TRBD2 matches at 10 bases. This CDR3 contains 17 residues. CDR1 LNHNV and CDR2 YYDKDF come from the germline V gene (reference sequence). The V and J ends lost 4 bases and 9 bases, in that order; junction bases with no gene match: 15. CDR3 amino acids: CATSTTFLAGAGAEQFF. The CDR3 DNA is TGTGCCACCAGCACGACCTTCCTAGCGGGGGCAGGGGCTGAGCAGTTCTTC.

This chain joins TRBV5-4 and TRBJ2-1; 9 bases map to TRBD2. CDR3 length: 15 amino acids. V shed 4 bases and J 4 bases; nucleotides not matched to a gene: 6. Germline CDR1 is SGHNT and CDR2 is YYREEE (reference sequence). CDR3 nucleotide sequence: TGTGCCAGCAGCGGCGGGGGGGGCCCTTACAATGAGCAGTTCTTC. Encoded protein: CASSGGGGPYNEQFF.

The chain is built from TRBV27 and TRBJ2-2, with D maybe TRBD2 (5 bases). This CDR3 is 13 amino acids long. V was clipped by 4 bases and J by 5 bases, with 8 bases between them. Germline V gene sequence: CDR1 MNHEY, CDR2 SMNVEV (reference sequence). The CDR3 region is CASSWTLTGELFF. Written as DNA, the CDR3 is TGTGCCAGCAGTTGGACTCTAACCGGGGAGCTGTTTTTT.

CDR3 sequence: CATSGIGSKETQYF. CDR3 sequence (DNA): TGTGCCACTTCGGGGATAGGATCTAAAGAGACCCAGTACTTC. The rearrangement uses TRBV19 and TRBJ2-5; maybe TRBD2 (5 bases). Germline loops: CDR1 LNHDA, CDR2 SQIVND (reference sequence). The CDR3 has 14 residues. V lost 10 bases and J 3 bases, leaving 18 bases between the germline ends.

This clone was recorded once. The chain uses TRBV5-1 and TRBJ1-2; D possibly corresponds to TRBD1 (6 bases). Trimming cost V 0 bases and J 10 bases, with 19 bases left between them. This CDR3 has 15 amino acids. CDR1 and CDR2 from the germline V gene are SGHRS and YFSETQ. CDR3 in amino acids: CASSLGDNRSRDYTF. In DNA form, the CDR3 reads TGCGCCAGCAGCTTGGGGGACAATCGGAGTAGGGACTACACCTTC.

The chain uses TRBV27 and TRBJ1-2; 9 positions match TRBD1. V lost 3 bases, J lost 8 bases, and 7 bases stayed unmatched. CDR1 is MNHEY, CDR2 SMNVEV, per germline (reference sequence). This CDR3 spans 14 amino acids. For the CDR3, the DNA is TGTGCCAGCAGTTTTGGGGACAGGGCGTGGGGCTACACCTTC. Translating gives CASSFGDRAWGYTF.